This T cell receptor beta chain was captured in a study of T cell responses to AZD1222 COVID-19 vaccine. Findings and caveats of the study: The donor cohort was predominantly white British with a female majority, and clonal diversity may have been underestimated. Elevations in Spike-specific TCR breadth and depth followed administration of two AZD1222 doses. Sampling that yielded the repertoires occurred only after the peak T cell response.

Data came from immunoSEQ multiplex PCR; TCRdb stores just in-frame clones and leaves some out. The table has 90,000 to 150,000 clones, 85% to 90% seen once; the top ten hold less than 4%. This CDR3 is built from 16 residues. Germline V lookup: CDR1 SGHTA, CDR2 FQGNSA. Trimming at V came to 5 bases and at J to 4 bases, leaving 13 bases not matched to a gene. With respect to this clone: The antigen is undetermined.

This TCR was recovered from an adult who received the AZD1222 COVID-19 vaccine. V usage is TRBV7-2 and J usage is TRBJ2-5, with 7 bases that match TRBD1. This specimen was peripheral blood, taken 28 days after the second AZD1222 dose. The CDR3 bases are TGTGCCAGCAGCCTACAGTATTCACAGGGGAGAGAGACCCAGTACTTC. Its translation is CASSLQYSQGRETQYF.